This TCR beta chain was recovered during a study of T-cell reconstitution after alpha-beta-depleted transplantation in children. Notes on the study in general: Among T cells one year after transplant, newly produced cells accounted for most counts and diversity.

Germline-derived CDR1 and CDR2 are KGHDR and SFDVKD. V lost 2 bases, J lost 2 bases, and 6 bases stayed unmatched. This CDR3 has 16 residues. Concerning this clonotype: Its cognate antigen is unknown.

Unique molecular identifiers tagged the TCRbeta library. TCRdb analysed the PCR reads with MiXCR anew, one entry per CDR3 protein. The sample includes about 980,000 distinct CDR3 sequences, roughly 29% of them seen just once. This specimen consisted of PBMCs, mostly from graft donor cells, obtained 360 days after TCRalphabeta/CD19-depleted stem cell transplant. The chain is built from TRBV24-1 and TRBJ2-3, with 7 positions matching TRBD1. The sequence was obtained from a boy under two years old who had a stem cell transplant for SCID, so the T cells may come from the graft donor. The CDR3 loop reads CATSDSTGQLTDTQYF. DNA of the CDR3: TGTGCCACCAGTGATTCCACGGGACAGCTCACAGATACGCAGTATTTT.